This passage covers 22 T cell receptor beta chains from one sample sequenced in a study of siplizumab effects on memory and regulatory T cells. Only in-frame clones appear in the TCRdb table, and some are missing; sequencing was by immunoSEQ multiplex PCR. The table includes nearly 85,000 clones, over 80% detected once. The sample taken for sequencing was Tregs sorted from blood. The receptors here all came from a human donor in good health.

DNA of the CDR3: TGCGCCAGCCGCTGGAACAACTATGGCTACACCTTC. Protein product: CASRWNNYGYTF. V usage is TRBV5-1 and J usage is TRBJ1-2; no clear D. V was clipped by 7 bases and J by 2 bases, with 9 bases between them. The CDR3 spans 12 residues. Looked up from germline, CDR1 is SGHRS and CDR2 is YFSETQ.

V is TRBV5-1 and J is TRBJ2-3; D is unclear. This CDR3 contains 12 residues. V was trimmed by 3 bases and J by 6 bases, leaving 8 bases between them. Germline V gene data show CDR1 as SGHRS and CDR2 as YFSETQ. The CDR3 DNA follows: TGCGCCAGCAGCTACCAGGAGGATACGCAGTATTTT. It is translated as CASSYQEDTQYF.

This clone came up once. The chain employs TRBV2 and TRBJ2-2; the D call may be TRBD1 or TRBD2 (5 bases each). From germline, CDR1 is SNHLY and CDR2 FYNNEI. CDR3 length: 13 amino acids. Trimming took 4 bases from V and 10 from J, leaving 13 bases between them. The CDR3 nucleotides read TGTGCCAGCAGTGTTAATAGGGGAGAGGAGCTGTTTTTT. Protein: CASSVNRGEELFF.

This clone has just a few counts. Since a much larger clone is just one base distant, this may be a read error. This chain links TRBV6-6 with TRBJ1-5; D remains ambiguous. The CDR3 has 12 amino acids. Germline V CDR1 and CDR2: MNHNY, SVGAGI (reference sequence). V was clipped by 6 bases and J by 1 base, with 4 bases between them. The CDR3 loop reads CASSGSNQPQHF. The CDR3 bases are TGTGCCAGCAGCGGGAGCAATCAGCCCCAGCATTTT.

CDR3 in DNA: TGTGCCAGCAGCTTCCGGGGCGGGGAGCTGTTTTTT. Protein product: CASSFRGGELFF. The chain has TRBV11-1 and TRBJ2-2; D is possibly TRBD2 (5 bases). CDR3 length equals 12 residues. V was clipped by 3 bases and J by 7 bases, with 6 bases between them. Germline CDR1 reads SGHAT; CDR2 reads FQDESV (reference sequence).

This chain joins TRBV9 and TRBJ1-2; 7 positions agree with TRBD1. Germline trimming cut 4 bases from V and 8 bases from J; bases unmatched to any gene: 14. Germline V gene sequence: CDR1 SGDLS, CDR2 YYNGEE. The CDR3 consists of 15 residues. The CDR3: CASSHVIEQGGGYTF. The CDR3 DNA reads TGTGCCAGCAGCCATGTTATTGAGCAGGGGGGCGGCTACACCTTC.

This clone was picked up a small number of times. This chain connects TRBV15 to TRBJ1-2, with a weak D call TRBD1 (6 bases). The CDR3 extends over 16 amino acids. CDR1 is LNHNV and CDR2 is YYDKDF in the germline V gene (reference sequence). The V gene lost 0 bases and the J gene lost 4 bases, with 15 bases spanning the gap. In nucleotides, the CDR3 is TGTGCCACCAGCAGAGATTCTAGGGGGGGGCCCTATGGCTACACCTTC. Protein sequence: CATSRDSRGGPYGYTF. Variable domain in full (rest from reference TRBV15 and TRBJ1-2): DAMVIQNPRYQVTQFGKPVTLSCSQTLNHNVMYWYQQKSSQAPKLLFHYYDKDFNNEADTPDNFQSRRPNTSFCFLDIRSPGLGDTAMYLCATSRDSRGGPYGYTFGSGTRLTVV.

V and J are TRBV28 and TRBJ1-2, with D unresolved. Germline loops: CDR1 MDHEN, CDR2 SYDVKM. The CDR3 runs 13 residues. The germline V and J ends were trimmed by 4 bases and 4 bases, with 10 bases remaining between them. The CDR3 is CASSSQGSYGYTF. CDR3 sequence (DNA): TGTGCCAGCAGTTCACAAGGGTCCTATGGCTACACCTTC.

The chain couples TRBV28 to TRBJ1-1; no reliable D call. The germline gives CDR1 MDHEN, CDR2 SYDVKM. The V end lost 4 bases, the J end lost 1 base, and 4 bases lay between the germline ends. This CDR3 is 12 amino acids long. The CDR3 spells CASSSRNTEAFF. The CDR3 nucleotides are TGTGCCAGCAGTTCAAGGAACACTGAAGCTTTCTTT.

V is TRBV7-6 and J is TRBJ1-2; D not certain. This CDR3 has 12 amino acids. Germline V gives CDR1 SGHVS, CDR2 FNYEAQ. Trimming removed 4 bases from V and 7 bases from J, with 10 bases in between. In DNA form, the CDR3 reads TGTGCCAGCAGCTCCTACGGGGTTGGCTACACCTTC. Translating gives CASSSYGVGYTF.

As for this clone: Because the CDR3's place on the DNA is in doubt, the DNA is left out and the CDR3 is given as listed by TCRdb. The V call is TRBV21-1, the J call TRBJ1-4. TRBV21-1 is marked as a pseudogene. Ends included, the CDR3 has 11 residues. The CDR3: CVGFGNEKLFF.

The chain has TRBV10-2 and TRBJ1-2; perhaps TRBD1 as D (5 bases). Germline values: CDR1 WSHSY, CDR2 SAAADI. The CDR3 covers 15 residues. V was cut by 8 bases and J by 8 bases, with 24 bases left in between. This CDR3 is CASVRLTDLGSGYTF. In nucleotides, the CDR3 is TGCGCCAGCGTGCGACTGACAGATTTGGGGTCGGGCTACACCTTC.

In nucleotides, the CDR3 is TGTGCCTGGGACAGGGGGCAGAATTCACCCCTCCACTTT. Translating gives CAWDRGQNSPLHF. The chain employs TRBV30 and TRBJ1-6; 10 bases are a match to TRBD1. The junction had 2 bases not matched to a gene; V was cut back by 5 bases and J by 7 bases. The CDR3 runs to 13 residues. Per the germline V gene, CDR1 is GTSNPN and CDR2 is SVGIG (reference sequence).

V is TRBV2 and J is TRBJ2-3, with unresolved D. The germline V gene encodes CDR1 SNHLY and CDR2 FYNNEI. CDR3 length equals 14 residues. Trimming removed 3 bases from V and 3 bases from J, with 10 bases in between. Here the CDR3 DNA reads TGTGCCAGCAGTGAGACGACTGGGACAGATACGCAGTATTTT. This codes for CASSETTGTDTQYF. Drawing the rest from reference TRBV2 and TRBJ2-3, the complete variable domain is EPEVTQTPSHQVTQMGQEVILRCVPISNHLYFYWYRQILGQKVEFLVSFYNNEISEKSEIFDDQFSVERPDGSNFTLKIRSTKLEDSAMYFCASSETTGTDTQYFGPGTRLTVL.

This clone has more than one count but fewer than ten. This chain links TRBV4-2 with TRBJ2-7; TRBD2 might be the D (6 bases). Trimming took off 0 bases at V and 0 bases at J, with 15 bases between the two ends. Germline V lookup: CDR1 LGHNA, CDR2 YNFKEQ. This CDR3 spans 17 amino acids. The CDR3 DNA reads TGTGCCAGCAGCCAAGAGTCCCTAGCGACGATCTCCTACGAGCAGTACTTC. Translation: CASSQESLATISYEQYF.

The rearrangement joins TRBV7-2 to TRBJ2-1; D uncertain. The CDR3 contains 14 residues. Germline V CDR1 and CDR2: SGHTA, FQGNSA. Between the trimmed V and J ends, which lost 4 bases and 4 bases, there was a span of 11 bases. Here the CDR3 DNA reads TGTGCCAGCAGCTCCCTGGGGATTTACAATGAGCAGTTCTTC. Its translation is CASSSLGIYNEQFF.

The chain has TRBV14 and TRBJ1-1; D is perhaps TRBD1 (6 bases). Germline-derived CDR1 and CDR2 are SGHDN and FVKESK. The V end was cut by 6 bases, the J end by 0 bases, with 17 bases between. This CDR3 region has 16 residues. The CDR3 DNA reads TGTGCCAGCAGGGACAGTGAAAAAGGGTTGAACACTGAAGCTTTCTTT. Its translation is CASRDSEKGLNTEAFF.

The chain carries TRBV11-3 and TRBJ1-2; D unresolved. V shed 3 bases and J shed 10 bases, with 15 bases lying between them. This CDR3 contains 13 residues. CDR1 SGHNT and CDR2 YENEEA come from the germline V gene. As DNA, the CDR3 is TGTGCCAGCAGCTTTGGGCCGGCTGCCAACTACACCTTC. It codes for CASSFGPAANYTF.

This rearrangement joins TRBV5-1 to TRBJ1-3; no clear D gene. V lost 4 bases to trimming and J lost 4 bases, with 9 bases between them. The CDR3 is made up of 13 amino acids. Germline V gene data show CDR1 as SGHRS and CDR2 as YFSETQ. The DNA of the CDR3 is TGCGCCAGCAGCAGACAAGAGGGAAACACCATATATTTT. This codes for CASSRQEGNTIYF.

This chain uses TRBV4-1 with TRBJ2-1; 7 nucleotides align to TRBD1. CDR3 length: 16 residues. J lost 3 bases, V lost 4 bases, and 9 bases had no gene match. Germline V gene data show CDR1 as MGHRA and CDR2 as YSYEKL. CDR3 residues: CASSRYGQDIYNEQFF. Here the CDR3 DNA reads TGCGCCAGCAGCCGATACGGACAGGATATCTACAATGAGCAGTTCTTC.

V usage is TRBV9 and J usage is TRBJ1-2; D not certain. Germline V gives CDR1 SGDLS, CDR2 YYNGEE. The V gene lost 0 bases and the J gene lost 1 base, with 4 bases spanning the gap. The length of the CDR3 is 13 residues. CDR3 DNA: TGTGCCAGCAGCGTAGATGTTAACTATGGCTACACCTTC. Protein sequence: CASSVDVNYGYTF.

The CDR3 loop is CASSSNYPTRDPYNEQFF. In DNA form, the CDR3 reads TGTGCCAGCAGCAGCAATTACCCGACTCGGGACCCCTACAATGAGCAGTTCTTC. The genes are TRBV21-1 and TRBJ2-1. TRBV21-1 represents a pseudogene. The CDR3 is 18 amino acids.